The 20 T cell receptor beta chains below come from one sample, sequenced in a study of cytomegalovirus exposure and HLA in healthy donors. PCR employed 60 Vbeta and 13 Jbeta primers. Libraries were prepared by immunoSEQ multiplex PCR; TCRdb keeps only in-frame clonotypes and omits some of them. The sample has about 160,000 clones; 65% to 85% are singletons. Source material: PBMCs. The receptors were sampled from a boy between 2 and 10 years old in good health and CMV-seronegative.

The rearrangement links TRBV29-1 to TRBJ1-4; D ambiguous. Germline CDR1 is SQVTM and CDR2 is ANQGSEA. With 3 bases removed from V and 14 bases from J, the gap between germline ends came to 13 bases. The CDR3 runs 11 residues. In nucleotides, the CDR3 is TGCAGCGTTGAGGCGGGGAGTGGGCTGTTTTTT. It codes for CSVEAGSGLFF.

The V gene is TRBV30, the J gene TRBJ1-2; a possible D gene is TRBD1 (6 bases). The length of the CDR3 is 13 residues. V was cut by 2 bases and J by 4 bases, with 11 bases left in between. The germline V gene encodes CDR1 GTSNPN and CDR2 SVGIG (reference sequence). In nucleotides, the CDR3 is TGTGCCTGGAGTACCGGACAGTTCTATGGCTACACCTTC. Its protein is CAWSTGQFYGYTF.

The gene calls are TRBV7-9 and TRBJ1-1; D is possibly TRBD1 (6 bases). Trimming shortened V by 2 bases and J by 1 base, and 11 bases separated the two germline ends. Per the germline V gene, CDR1 is SEHNR and CDR2 is FQNEAQ (reference sequence). The CDR3 runs to 15 residues. The CDR3 nucleotides are TGTGCCAGCAGCTTACTCGGACAGACGAACACTGAAGCTTTCTTT. Its protein is CASSLLGQTNTEAFF.

This rearrangement joins TRBV30 to TRBJ2-2; D is uncertain. CDR3 length: 15 amino acids. The V gene lost 2 bases and the J gene lost 5 bases, with 15 bases spanning the gap. The germline V gene encodes CDR1 GTSNPN and CDR2 SVGIG (reference sequence). CDR3: CAWSIGYLWTGELFF. As DNA, the CDR3 is TGTGCCTGGAGTATCGGTTATCTGTGGACCGGGGAGCTGTTTTTT.

This clone was recorded once. V usage is TRBV6-1 and J usage is TRBJ2-1; a weak D match, TRBD2 (6 bases). Deletions cut 7 bases from V and 9 bases from J, with 16 bases between. Germline V gene sequence: CDR1 MNHNS, CDR2 SASEGT. CDR3 length equals 13 residues. CDR3 loop: CASTPGLGREQFF. The CDR3 bases are TGTGCCAGCACCCCGGGACTTGGTCGTGAGCAGTTCTTC.

The chain joins TRBV18 to TRBJ2-7; TRBD2 might be the D (6 bases). V shed 1 base and J shed 1 base, with 11 bases lying between them. CDR3 length: 15 amino acids. The germline V gene encodes CDR1 KGHSH and CDR2 LQKENI. The CDR3 reads CASSPRQGGSYEQYV. CDR3 sequence (DNA): TGTGCCAGCTCACCACGGCAGGGAGGATCCTACGAGCAGTACGTC.

There are a few counts of this clone. The chain recombines TRBV7-2 with TRBJ2-5; 9 bases line up with TRBD2. The CDR3 has 15 amino acids. Trimming removed 3 bases from V and 0 bases from J; junction bases left unmatched: 2. CDR1 and CDR2 (germline): SGHTA, FQGNSA. For the CDR3, the DNA is TGTGCCAGCAGCTTTCCTAGCGGGGACCAAGAGACCCAGTACTTC. The encoded protein is CASSFPSGDQETQYF.

The chain employs TRBV7-9 and TRBJ1-5; D is possibly TRBD1 (5 bases). Trimming cost V 1 base and J 1 base, with 14 bases left between them. CDR3 length equals 17 residues. Germline V gene lookup returns CDR1 SEHNR and CDR2 FQNEAQ (reference sequence). The CDR3 sequence: CASSLGTGLESNQPQHF. CDR3 nucleotide sequence: TGTGCCAGCAGCTTAGGAACAGGCCTCGAGAGCAATCAGCCCCAGCATTTT.

V usage is TRBV19 and J usage is TRBJ1-5; 9 bases align to TRBD1. Germline V gene lookup returns CDR1 LNHDA and CDR2 SQIVND (reference sequence). The CDR3 contains 16 residues. The J segment lost 5 bases and the V segment lost 3 bases, leaving 8 bases of the junction unmatched. The DNA of the CDR3 is TGTGCCAGTAGTATTTTGGGACAGGGCGAGTATCAGCCCCAGCATTTT. Translating gives CASSILGQGEYQPQHF. Based on the CDR3 plus reference TRBV19 and TRBJ1-5, the full variable domain is DGGITQSPKYLFRKEGQNVTLSCEQNLNHDAMYWYRQDPGQGLRLIYYSQIVNDFQKGDIAEGYSVSREKKESFPLTVTSAQKNPTAFYLCASSILGQGEYQPQHFGDGTRLSIL.

The chain recombines TRBV27 with TRBJ2-1, with 7 bases fitting TRBD2. V dropped 5 bases and J dropped 3; count of bases not matched to a gene: 16. The CDR3 consists of 18 residues. Germline V gene sequence: CDR1 MNHEY, CDR2 SMNVEV (reference sequence). CDR3 nucleotides: TGTGCCAGCAGTCCCCCGGCGGCGGGGGTGGGTTACTACAATGAGCAGTTCTTC. Residues: CASSPPAAGVGYYNEQFF.

CDR3 sequence reads: CASSLDRNTEAFF. CDR3 DNA sequence: TGTGCCAGCAGCTTGGACAGGAACACTGAAGCTTTCTTT. The chain has TRBV7-2 and TRBJ1-1; tentatively, D is TRBD1 (6 bases). CDR3 length equals 13 residues. Germline CDR1 reads SGHTA; CDR2 reads FQGNSA. Trimming took off 3 bases at V and 1 base at J, with 6 bases between the two ends.

This chain connects TRBV6-1 to TRBJ1-2, with TRBD1 identical over 9 bases. The J segment lost 4 bases and the V segment lost 6 bases, leaving 9 bases of the junction unmatched. This CDR3 comprises 15 residues. CDR1 and CDR2 (germline): MNHNS, SASEGT. The CDR3 sequence is CASSPEDRGSYGYTF. CDR3 nucleotides: TGTGCCAGCAGCCCCGAGGACAGGGGCTCCTATGGCTACACCTTC.

This sequence joins TRBV6-1 and TRBJ1-1; a possible D gene is TRBD1 (6 bases). Germline loops: CDR1 MNHNS, CDR2 SASEGT. V gave up 6 bases and J gave up 4 bases, with 9 bases separating them. This CDR3 region has 12 residues. CDR3 coding DNA: TGTGCCAGCAGCCAGGGGCCCACTGAAGCTTTCTTT. Protein product: CASSQGPTEAFF.

The chain uses TRBV7-2 and TRBJ2-5; 7 nucleotides match TRBD1. This CDR3 has 14 amino acids. With V trimmed by 3 bases and J by 9 bases, 10 bases remained unmatched. Germline V lookup: CDR1 SGHTA, CDR2 FQGNSA. CDR3 sequence reads: CASSLTGPARSQYF. The CDR3 coding sequence is TGTGCCAGCAGCTTGACAGGGCCCGCGCGGTCCCAGTACTTC.

This clone was seen a single time. The rearrangement uses TRBV23-1 and TRBJ2-7, with TRBD1 matching over 9 bases. TRBV23-1 is designated an ORF whose function remains uncertain. The V gene end was trimmed by 2 bases and the J gene end by 0 bases; junction bases not matched to a gene: 5. The CDR3 spans 16 residues. CDR3 sequence reads: CASSQITGGGSYEQYV. DNA of the CDR3: TGCGCCAGCAGTCAAATAACAGGGGGCGGCTCCTACGAGCAGTACGTC.

This clone was seen a few times. The gene calls are TRBV27 and TRBJ1-3, with D possibly matching TRBD1 (5 bases). Trimming pared 2 bases from V and 4 bases from J, leaving 12 bases between. Per the germline V gene, CDR1 is MNHEY and CDR2 is SMNVEV (reference sequence). The CDR3 spans 15 residues. This CDR3 is CASSLRGLGGNTIYF. In nucleotides, the CDR3 is TGTGCCAGCAGTTTACGGGGACTAGGGGGAAACACCATATATTTT.

This sequence joins TRBV30 and TRBJ2-5; a possible D gene is TRBD2 (5 bases). Trimming stripped 1 base from V and 5 bases from J, with 8 bases between. The germline CDR1 and CDR2 sequences are GTSNPN and SVGIG (reference sequence). The CDR3 is 12 amino acids. CDR3 amino acids: CAWSGTGETQYF. In nucleotides, the CDR3 is TGTGCCTGGAGTGGGACTGGGGAGACCCAGTACTTC.

This clone showed up just once. This rearrangement joins TRBV5-1 to TRBJ1-3; 8 nucleotides match TRBD1. CDR3 length: 16 residues. V lost 4 bases to trimming and J lost 1 base; unmatched junction nucleotides: 7. Germline V CDR1 and CDR2: SGHRS, YFSETQ. CDR3 coding DNA: TGCGCCAGCAGCAAGGACAGGGCGAGATCTGGAAACACCATATATTTT. The encoded protein is CASSKDRARSGNTIYF.

V gene TRBV6-1 combines with J gene TRBJ1-5; TRBD1 matches at 7 bases. CDR1 and CDR2 from the germline V gene are MNHNS and SASEGT. The V and J ends lost 3 bases and 0 bases, in that order; junction bases with no gene match: 5. The CDR3 length is 16 residues. CDR3 nucleotide sequence: TGTGCCAGCAGTGATGGGACAGCTTATAGCAATCAGCCCCAGCATTTT. Translated: CASSDGTAYSNQPQHF.

V gene TRBV28 combines with J gene TRBJ2-3; 7 nucleotides match TRBD2. Germline loops: CDR1 MDHEN, CDR2 SYDVKM. V gave up 5 bases and J gave up 2 bases; unmatched junction bases: 4. The CDR3 runs 14 residues. The DNA for the CDR3 is TGTGCCAGCAGTCCCGGGGGGACCACAGATACGCAGTATTTT. Encoded protein: CASSPGGTTDTQYF.